This T cell receptor (beta chain) was obtained from a study of blood T cell repertoires in COVID-19. At the level of the study: The United States, Italy and Spain supplied acute and convalescent COVID-19 samples. Nucleic acid was either cDNA or gDNA, and it came from T cells, B-cell-depleted T cells, or PBMCs.

TCRdb's copy holds only in-frame clones and misses some; the assay was immunoSEQ multiplex PCR. The table includes 120,000 to 150,000 clones, approximately 90% detected once. Germline CDR1 and CDR2: SEHNR and FQNEAQ (reference sequence). V lost 3 bases and J 0 bases, leaving 14 bases between the germline ends. This CDR3 has 16 residues. The rearrangement joins TRBV7-9 to TRBJ1-2; D remains ambiguous. Sequencing was carried out using peripheral blood. The sequence was collected from a human donor in a cohort sampled during active COVID-19. The DNA for the CDR3 is TGTGCCAGCAGCTTGGCGGGGATAAGCCCTAACTATGGCTACACCTTC. The encoded protein is CASSLAGISPNYGYTF.